A selection of T cell receptor beta chains follows, all from one sample in a study of blood T cells in healthy people across ages. In TCRdb, the 5' RACE reads were re-called with MiXCR into one record per CDR3 protein. The sample yields about 1.8 million distinct CDR3 sequences, 49% seen once. What was sequenced was blood. These receptors all come from a woman between 35 and 50 years old in good health. Both conserved end residues are part of each CDR3. The D gene is left open where the match is weak. Size is stated for part of the rows, as once, few or many counts, or as a class when the clone is expanded.

j_gene,v_gene,abundance,d_gene,CDR3nt,CDR3aa
TRBJ2-3,TRBV27,NA,NA,TGTGCCACACAACAGGGTTGGGCCGATACGCAGTATTTT,CATQQGWADTQYF
TRBJ2-3,TRBV27,few,NA,TGTGCCAGCAGTTTATCGGCGGGGTCCACAGATACGCAGTATTTT,CASSLSAGSTDTQYF
TRBJ2-1,TRBV24-1,NA,TRBD1,TGTGCCACCAGTGATTCCGACAGGGGAGACTACAATGAGCAGTTCTTC,CATSDSDRGDYNEQFF
TRBJ1-2,TRBV27,NA,NA,TGTGCCAGCAGCGTGGACAGCACTCCCTATGGCTACACCTTC,CASSVDSTPYGYTF
TRBJ2-1,TRBV7-2,once,NA,TGTGCCAGCAGCTCCACGGGGGTCCACAATGAGCAGTTCTTC,CASSSTGVHNEQFF
TRBJ1-2,TRBV7-9,few,NA,TGTGCCAGCAGCTCGACCCGAGGACTTAACTATGGCTACACCTTC,CASSSTRGLNYGYTF
TRBJ2-1,TRBV29-1,few,TRBD2,TGCAGCACGCGACTAGCGGGGGGTGATGAGCAGTTCTTC,CSTRLAGGDEQFF
TRBJ1-2,TRBV25-1,NA,NA,TGTGCCAGTTCTATAGTCGGGTATGGCTACACCTTC,CASSIVGYGYTF
TRBJ2-7,TRBV11-2,NA,NA,TGTGCCAGCAGCCCGCCGGACAGTGGAGGTTACGAGCAGTACTTC,CASSPPDSGGYEQYF
TRBJ1-5,TRBV20-1,NA,NA,TGCAGTGCTAGAGGGGCGGACGGTAGCAATCAGCCCCAGCATTTT,CSARGADGSNQPQHF
TRBJ1-1,TRBV5-1,NA,NA,TGCGCCAGCAGCTTCTCACAGGGAGGGAGCACTGAAGCTTTCTTT,CASSFSQGGSTEAFF
TRBJ2-7,TRBV27,few,TRBD1,TGTGCCAGCAGTTCCTGGACAGGGGACGAGCAGTACTTC,CASSSWTGDEQYF
TRBJ2-3,TRBV29-1,NA,TRBD1,TGCAGCGTTGGACAGGGGTCAGATACGCAGTATTTT,CSVGQGSDTQYF
TRBJ2-7,TRBV7-2,NA,TRBD2,TGTGCCAGCAGCTCCCAACCGCTTACTAGCGGGGTGTACTTC,CASSSQPLTSGVYF
TRBJ2-3,TRBV6-1,NA,TRBD2,TGTGCCAGCAGTGAATCGGTGCGGGGGGTAGATACGCAGTATTTT,CASSESVRGVDTQYF
TRBJ2-3,TRBV10-3,many,TRBD2,TGTGCCATCACGGGACTAGCGTCCGGTACGCAGTATTTT,CAITGLASGTQYF
TRBJ2-5,TRBV18,few,NA,TGTGCCAGCTCTGGACAGACGAACCAAGAGACCCAGTACTTC,CASSGQTNQETQYF
TRBJ2-5,TRBV12-3/TRBV12-4,many,TRBD1,TGTGCCAGCAGACAGGGGATGGAGACCCAGTACTTC,CASRQGMETQYF
TRBJ2-5,TRBV29-1,many,NA,TGCAGCGTTACAGGCCCTTACCAAGAGACCCAGTACTTC,CSVTGPYQETQYF
TRBJ2-1,TRBV20-1,NA,TRBD2,TGCAGTGCGCCGCCACCGATGACTAGCGGGGGGGGTGAGCAGTTCTTC,CSAPPPMTSGGGEQFF
TRBJ2-1,TRBV12-3/TRBV12-4,NA,NA,TGTGCCAGCAGGGACGACAACTACAATGAGCAGTTCTTC,CASRDDNYNEQFF
TRBJ1-2,TRBV29-1,few,NA,TGCAGCGTTGAAGATCAGGCTGCCAACAAGGCTGGCTACACCTTC,CSVEDQAANKAGYTF
TRBJ2-6,TRBV11-3,NA,NA,TGTGCCAGCAGCCCCCCGGAGGGGGCGAGGGGGGCCAACGTCCTGACTTTC,CASSPPEGARGANVLTF
TRBJ1-1,TRBV4-2,NA,NA,TGTGCCAGCAGCCAAGAGTACGAGAATGCGAGAGGAGCTTTCTTT,CASSQEYENARGAFF
TRBJ2-5,TRBV5-5,NA,TRBD1,TGTGCCAGCAGCTCCTCGGGGACAGGGGTGGGGGAGACCCAGTACTTC,CASSSSGTGVGETQYF
TRBJ1-2,TRBV7-2,NA,NA,TGTGCCAGCAGCTTAGTACCAGGGGAGTATGGCTACACCTTC,CASSLVPGEYGYTF
TRBJ2-7,TRBV5-1,NA,NA,TGCGCCAGCAGCCGTTATCTAGGGGACTACGAGCAGTACTTC,CASSRYLGDYEQYF
TRBJ2-5,TRBV19,NA,TRBD2,TGTGCCAGCCGGGGACTACCGAGGGAGACCCAGTACTTC,CASRGLPRETQYF
TRBJ2-5,TRBV7-9,NA,NA,TGTGCCAGCACCGTCGGGGAAGGGACCCAGTACTTC,CASTVGEGTQYF
TRBJ2-7,TRBV5-1,NA,TRBD2,TGCGCCAGCAGCTTTGCGCCCGGGACTAGCCTCTACGAGCAGTACTTC,CASSFAPGTSLYEQYF
TRBJ2-4,TRBV20-1,NA,TRBD2,TGCAGTGCTAGGGCTAGCGGGGGGGCCAGTCCCAAAAACATTCAGTACTTC,CSARASGGASPKNIQYF
TRBJ2-5,TRBV3-1,few,TRBD2,TGTGCCAGCAGCCAAGTGGGAGGGGTCGGACTACAAGAAGAGACCCAGTACTTC,CASSQVGGVGLQEETQYF
TRBJ1-1,TRBV7-9,NA,TRBD1,TGTGCCAGCAGCTTAGTGGGCAGGGGGCACACTGAAGCTTTCTTT,CASSLVGRGHTEAFF
TRBJ2-1,TRBV2,NA,NA,TGTGCCAGCAGCGAGACAAGGGGAGGCAATGAGCAGTTCTTC,CASSETRGGNEQFF
TRBJ2-3,TRBV9,few,NA,TGTGCCAGCAGCGAGACAGGTCATGATACGCAGTATTTT,CASSETGHDTQYF
TRBJ2-7,TRBV6-6,NA,NA,TGTGCCAGCAGCCCACCTGGACGGAGCTCCTACGAGCAGTACTTC,CASSPPGRSSYEQYF
TRBJ1-1,TRBV12-3/TRBV12-4,NA,NA,TGTGCCAGCAGTTTCGGTGGCAATGAAGCTTTCTTT,CASSFGGNEAFF
TRBJ2-5,TRBV5-1,many,TRBD1,TGTGCCAGCAGCTTAGCAGGGGGCGTAGAGACCCAGTACTTC,CASSLAGGVETQYF
TRBJ2-1,TRBV28,few,TRBD2,TGTGCCAGCAGTGCCCAACTAGCGGGGAGCAATGAGCAGTTCTTC,CASSAQLAGSNEQFF
TRBJ2-3,TRBV5-5,NA,TRBD1,TGTACCAGCAGCTGGGGACAGGGGTCAGATACGCAGTATTTT,CTSSWGQGSDTQYF
TRBJ2-7,TRBV7-2,many,NA,TGTGCCAGCAGCCCCAGCCGCGAGCAGTACTTC,CASSPSREQYF
TRBJ2-5,TRBV15,few,TRBD2,TGTGCCACCAGCACGGGACTAGCGGGGGTGGCAGAGACCCAGTACTTC,CATSTGLAGVAETQYF
TRBJ2-1,TRBV27,few,NA,TGTGCCAGCAGCCCCGACGGCCGTACCTACAATGAGCAGTTCTTC,CASSPDGRTYNEQFF
TRBJ2-6,TRBV20-1,NA,NA,TGCAGTGCTAGAGAGGACGGCTCTGGGGCCAACGTCCTGACTTTC,CSAREDGSGANVLTF
TRBJ1-1,TRBV20-1,NA,NA,TGCAGTGCCTCTCTGAGCGGTAACACTGAAGCTTTCTTT,CSASLSGNTEAFF
TRBJ2-4,TRBV6-2/TRBV6-3,few,NA,TGTGCCAGCAGCGCACGTTATCGACAGGAGCAGTACTTC,CASSARYRQEQYF
TRBJ1-2,TRBV12-3/TRBV12-4,NA,NA,TGTGCCAGCAGTTTCTTTGGGGGGCTGGCTGGCTACACCTTC,CASSFFGGLAGYTF
TRBJ2-4,TRBV5-1,many,TRBD1,TGCGCCAGCAGCTCCGGGGACAGTGGCAACATTCAGTACTTC,CASSSGDSGNIQYF
TRBJ1-2,TRBV20-1,NA,TRBD1,TGCAGTGCTCTTCGCCCCGGGACAGCCTTAATCTATGGCTACACCTTC,CSALRPGTALIYGYTF